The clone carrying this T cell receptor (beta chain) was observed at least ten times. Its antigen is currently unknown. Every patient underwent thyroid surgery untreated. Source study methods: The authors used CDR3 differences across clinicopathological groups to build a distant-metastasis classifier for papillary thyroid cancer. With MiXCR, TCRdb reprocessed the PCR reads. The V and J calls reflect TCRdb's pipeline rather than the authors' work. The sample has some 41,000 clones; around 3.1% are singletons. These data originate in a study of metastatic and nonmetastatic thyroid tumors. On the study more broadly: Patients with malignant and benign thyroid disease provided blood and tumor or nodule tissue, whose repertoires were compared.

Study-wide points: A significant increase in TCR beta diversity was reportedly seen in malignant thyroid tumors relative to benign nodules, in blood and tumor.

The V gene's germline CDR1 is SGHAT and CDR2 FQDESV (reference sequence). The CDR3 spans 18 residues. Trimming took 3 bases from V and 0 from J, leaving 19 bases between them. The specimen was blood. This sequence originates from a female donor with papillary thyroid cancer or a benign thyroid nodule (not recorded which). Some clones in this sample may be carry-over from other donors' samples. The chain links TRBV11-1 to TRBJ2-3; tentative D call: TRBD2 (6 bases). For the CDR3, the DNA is TGTGCCAGCAGCTTTCCCGGCGGGCGCGGGACTAGCACAGATACGCAGTATTTT. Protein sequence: CASSFPGGRGTSTDTQYF.